The present entry profiles one T cell receptor beta chain with its context. This sample stems from a study of blood T cell repertoires in COVID-19. Across the whole study: Acute and convalescent COVID-19 specimens originated in the United States, Italy and Spain.

Patients from Seattle were sampled longitudinally, starting during active infection. Germline V gene sequence: CDR1 SGHTA, CDR2 FQGNSA. The CDR3 runs 15 residues. The V end lost 5 bases, the J end lost 4 bases, and 17 bases lay between the germline ends. Profiled with immunoSEQ multiplex PCR; TCRdb holds only in-frame clones, not every one. The sample includes some 300,000 clones, just under 90% of them seen just once. The sample consisted of peripheral blood. The gene calls are TRBV7-2 and TRBJ1-2; D gene unclear. This TCR was recovered from a woman aged 30 to 39 with COVID-19, enrolled during active disease. The CDR3 coding sequence is TGTGCCAGCAGCCAGTCCCCCGGGTTTGGCTATGGCTACACCTTC. It is translated as CASSQSPGFGYGYTF. Based on the CDR3 plus reference TRBV7-2 and TRBJ1-2, the full variable domain is GAGVSQSPSNKVTEKGKDVELRCDPISGHTALYWYRQSLGQGLEFLIYFQGNSAPDKSGLPSDRFSAERTGGSVSTLTIQRTQQEDSAVYLCASSQSPGFGYGYTFGSGTRLTVV.